This T cell receptor (beta chain) was identified in a study of T cells in Graves' hyperthyroidism and ophthalmopathy. The TCR beta CDR3 regions underwent amplification using RNA transcripts as the source. First-round RT-PCR targeting the TCR CDR3 was performed with the HTBI primer set. TCRdb called the multiplex PCR reads again in MiXCR, with one record for every CDR3 protein. The sample shows approximately 430,000 distinct CDR3 sequences, roughly 15% of them seen only once. Germline CDR1 and CDR2: SGHVT and SQSDAQ. V lost 2 bases, J lost 7 bases, and 14 bases lay in between. There are 14 residues in the CDR3. This clonotype was counted many times.

Sequenced material: blood. This sequence originates from a man between 18 and 29 years old with Graves' ophthalmopathy. The chain employs TRBV7-4 and TRBJ1-2; no clear D gene. This CDR3 reads CASSLPGRFGGYTF. For the CDR3, the DNA is TGTGCCAGCAGCTTACCTGGGAGATTTGGTGGCTACACCTTC.